The T cell receptor beta chain under discussion was sequenced for a study of blood T cell repertoires in COVID-19. Across the whole study: COVID-19 samples, acute and convalescent, were from the United States, Italy and Spain. The cDNA or gDNA used as material had been derived from T cells, B-cell-depleted T cells, or PBMCs.

In the authors' methods: By means of reference gene primer amplification, nucleated cell counts were estimated. The table came from immunoSEQ multiplex PCR; TCRdb's copy has only in-frame clones and leaves some out. That table gives V, J and clone size, and the DNA gave D and trimming. Counted here are 250,000 to 400,000 clones, around 88% occurring once; the ten biggest clones make up 1.5% to 2%. Seattle participants joined during active infection and were tracked over time. Germline lookup yields CDR1 SGHNT and CDR2 YENEEA. V lost 3 bases to trimming and J lost 3 bases, with 8 bases between them. The CDR3 has 13 residues.

The chain has TRBV11-3 and TRBJ2-5; a weak D match, TRBD2 (5 bases). The sample was peripheral blood. This TCR was recovered from a woman aged 30 to 39 with COVID-19, enrolled during active disease. CDR3 DNA: TGTGCCAGCAGCTTCTTGGGAGAAGAGACCCAGTACTTC. It specifies CASSFLGEETQYF.